This T cell receptor (beta chain) came from a study of beta chain features in type 1 diabetes. Study as a whole: All samples combined gave roughly 100,000,000 sorted cells for examination. Findings of the study overall: Moderate but significant shortening of TCRB CDR3s was recorded in all four CD4+ subsets from Type 1 diabetes patients.

This CDR3 has 15 residues. V lost 0 bases and J lost 2; bases outside the gene matches: 1. Germline V gene lookup returns CDR1 MGHRA and CDR2 YSYEKL. Note on this clone: Its specificity is not known.

Reverse transcribing all isolated RNA meant expressed TCRB transcripts were sequenced. An average around 3.8 million reads came from naive, central memory and regulatory T cell samples. The data were produced by immunoSEQ multiplex PCR, yet TCRdb's version contains in-frame clones alone and is incomplete. The sample includes some 350,000 clones, around 10% of them seen just once. The gene calls are TRBV4-1 and TRBJ2-7; 10 positions match TRBD1. Material for sequencing was central memory CD4+ T cells from blood. The clonotype comes from a man younger than 45 with type 1 diabetes. The CDR3 DNA reads TGCGCCAGCAGCCAAGACGGACAGGGGGCCTACGAGCAGTACTTC. It encodes CASSQDGQGAYEQYF.